This T cell receptor (beta chain) is drawn from a study of tumor-infiltrating lymphocytes in primary liver carcinoma. Germline V gene data show CDR1 as SQVTM and CDR2 as ANQGSEA. This CDR3 has 14 residues. Trimming pared 6 bases from V and 8 bases from J, leaving 20 bases between. Starting from approximately 500 ng of total RNA, TCR beta cDNA was produced with a primer in the constant region. Libraries for TCR beta were built through three nested multiplex PCR rounds, which together made up a slightly modified ARM-PCR procedure. The two initial PCR rounds, 9 to 11 cycles each, used TRBV1-TRBV30 forward and C-beta reverse primers. TCRdb re-analysed the multiplex PCR reads in MiXCR, keeping a single row per CDR3 protein. The table includes 90,000 to 150,000 distinct CDR3 sequences, nearly 70% detected once. Total RNA and DNA came together from 20-30 mg of bulk tissue without cell sorting.

This clonotype originated in an older woman with primary liver carcinoma and hepatitis B virus infection. The chain combines TRBV29-1 with TRBJ2-4, with D maybe TRBD2 (6 bases). The sample consisted of tumor-adjacent normal liver tissue. This CDR3 is CSVAGSLWEDIQYF. DNA of the CDR3: TGCAGCGTAGCGGGCTCCCTCTGGGAAGACATTCAGTACTTC. The full variable domain, rest sourced from reference TRBV29-1 and TRBJ2-4, is SAVISQKPSRDICQRGTSLTIQCQVDSQVTMMFWYRQQPGQSLTLIATANQGSEATYESGFVIDKFPISRPNLTFSTLTVSNMSPEDSSIYLCSVAGSLWEDIQYFGAGTRLSVL.